One sample yielded the 15 T cell receptor beta chains listed below, sequenced in a study of beta chain features in type 1 diabetes. Sequenced material consisted of expressed TCRB transcripts (all of the isolated RNA was reverse transcribed). Generated by immunoSEQ multiplex PCR, the TCRdb table keeps only in-frame clones and is missing some. This table has 500,000 to 700,000 clones, roughly a sixth appearing once. The sequenced material came from naive CD4+ T cells from blood. The source is a man aged 18 to 30 in good health.

The V gene is TRBV7-9, the J gene TRBJ1-1; the D is unclear. The CDR3 runs 13 residues. V lost 5 bases and J 11 bases, leaving 18 bases between the germline ends. Germline CDR1 SEHNR, CDR2 FQNEAQ (reference sequence). The CDR3 DNA follows: TGTGCCAGCAGCCCCGAGTGGTGGGTGAACGCTTTCTTT. Its protein product is CASSPEWWVNAFF.

This clone showed up just a few times. The CDR3 DNA sequence: TGTGCCTGGAGGGGGGCCAGGGAGACCCAGTACTTC. Translating it yields CAWRGARETQYF. V usage is TRBV30 and J usage is TRBJ2-5, with a possible D match to TRBD1 (6 bases). In germline, CDR1 is GTSNPN, CDR2 SVGIG (reference sequence). This CDR3 is 12 amino acids long. V was shortened by 3 bases and J by 5 bases, with 10 bases between the two germline ends.

The sample holds a few counts of this clone. The gene calls are TRBV12-5 and TRBJ1-2; D is uncertain. The CDR3 has 12 amino acids. The germline V gene encodes CDR1 LGHNT and CDR2 FRNRAP. The germline V and J ends were trimmed by 3 bases and 6 bases, with 8 bases remaining between them. The CDR3 sequence is CASGLGLHGYTF. CDR3 nucleotide sequence: TGTGCTAGTGGTTTAGGGCTCCATGGCTACACCTTC.

The rearrangement links TRBV27 to TRBJ2-5, with D possibly being TRBD2 (7 bases). This CDR3 comprises 14 residues. Trimming took off 7 bases at V and 2 bases at J, with 14 bases between the two ends. CDR1 is MNHEY and CDR2 is SMNVEV in the germline V gene (reference sequence). CDR3 sequence reads: CASNHGGPQETQYF. CDR3 bases: TGTGCCAGCAACCACGGGGGGCCTCAAGAGACCCAGTACTTC.

The table lists this clone with a few counts. Other nucleotide sequences in the sample specify the same CDR3. The chain employs TRBV6-5 and TRBJ2-3; a possible D gene is TRBD2 (6 bases). This CDR3 is 15 amino acids long. Looked up from germline, CDR1 is MNHEY and CDR2 is SVGAGI. Trimming took 0 bases from V and 0 from J, leaving 7 bases between them. This CDR3 is CASSYSGGSTDTQYF. CDR3 nucleotides: TGTGCCAGCAGTTACTCGGGGGGTAGCACAGATACGCAGTATTTT.

The chain employs TRBV4-3 and TRBJ1-1; TRBD1 might be the D (6 bases). In germline, CDR1 is LGHNA, CDR2 YSLEER. Between the trimmed V and J ends, which lost 0 bases and 3 bases, there was a span of 14 bases. The CDR3 contains 16 residues. The CDR3 region has the DNA TGCGCCAGCAGCCAAGAGGGGGGCGTGAGTCACACTGAAGCTTTCTTT. Protein: CASSQEGGVSHTEAFF.

The rearrangement joins TRBV27 to TRBJ2-1, with 16 bases identical to TRBD2. The CDR3 covers 17 residues. Germline trimming cut 6 bases from V and 9 bases from J; bases unmatched to any gene: 11. CDR1 and CDR2 from the germline V gene are MNHEY and SMNVEV (reference sequence). CDR3 loop: CASRPGGTSGRGREQFF. The CDR3 coding sequence is TGTGCCAGCAGGCCGGGAGGGACTAGCGGGAGGGGCCGTGAGCAGTTCTTC.

This chain joins TRBV2 and TRBJ1-1; TRBD1 agrees at 7 bases. V lost 6 bases and J lost 12; bases outside the gene matches: 7. The length of the CDR3 is 11 residues. Germline-derived CDR1 and CDR2 are SNHLY and FYNNEI. The CDR3 here is CASSRQGLTFF. The CDR3 region has the DNA TGTGCCAGCAGCCGACAGGGTTTGACTTTCTTT.

This clone was picked up a small number of times. V gene TRBV29-1 combines with J gene TRBJ2-7; possibly TRBD2 for D (6 bases). Looked up from germline, CDR1 is SQVTM and CDR2 is ANQGSEA. The ends were cut back, 5 bases at V and 7 bases at J, with 15 bases in the middle. The CDR3 is 12 amino acids. The DNA of the CDR3 is TGCAGCGTTCGGGCGGGGTCCAGGGAGCAGTACTTC. Translated, it gives CSVRAGSREQYF.

The rearrangement links TRBV18 to TRBJ1-1; the match to TRBD1 covers 9 bases. V shed 5 bases and J 4 bases; nucleotides not matched to a gene: 8. The CDR3 length is 15 residues. Germline V gene lookup returns CDR1 KGHSH and CDR2 LQKENI. The CDR3 DNA is TGTGCCAGCTCAGAACAGGGGGCCGAGAGCACTGAAGCTTTCTTT. Encoded protein: CASSEQGAESTEAFF.

This clone has just a few counts. The chain combines TRBV27 with TRBJ1-1; TRBD1 matches 8 bases. This CDR3 has 16 residues. The germline V gene encodes CDR1 MNHEY and CDR2 SMNVEV (reference sequence). V lost 5 bases to trimming and J lost 0 bases; unmatched junction nucleotides: 8. The CDR3 coding sequence is TGTGCCAGCAGTCCCAGGAGACAGGGGATGAACACTGAAGCTTTCTTT. Amino acid sequence: CASSPRRQGMNTEAFF.

The sample holds one count of this clone. The J gene is TRBJ1-1, the V gene TRBV9, with D tentatively TRBD1 (6 bases). V was cut by 0 bases and J by 5 bases, with 14 bases left in between. The CDR3 length is 15 residues. Germline CDR1 and CDR2: SGDLS and YYNGEE. The CDR3 DNA reads as TGTGCCAGCAGCGTAGGGTCGGCAGGGGTTACTGAAGCTTTCTTT. Translation gives CASSVGSAGVTEAFF.

The chain has TRBV7-2 and TRBJ2-5, with 9 bases identical to TRBD1. Germline lookup yields CDR1 SGHTA and CDR2 FQGNSA. CDR3 length: 14 amino acids. V lost 1 base, J lost 5 bases, and 2 bases stayed unmatched. The CDR3 loop is CASSLGDRVETQYF. The CDR3 nucleotides read TGTGCCAGCAGCTTAGGGGACAGGGTTGAGACCCAGTACTTC.

The chain recombines TRBV27 with TRBJ1-1; D is ambiguous. This CDR3 comprises 16 residues. Looked up from germline, CDR1 is MNHEY and CDR2 is SMNVEV (reference sequence). Trimming pared 2 bases from V and 0 bases from J, leaving 13 bases between. CDR3 protein: CASSLSSTRVNTEAFF. The CDR3 DNA sequence: TGTGCCAGCAGTTTAAGCAGCACGAGGGTGAACACTGAAGCTTTCTTT.

This chain links TRBV14 with TRBJ2-7; the match to TRBD1 covers 8 bases. Losses at the gene ends were 1 base for V and 4 bases for J; bases not matched to a gene: 12. Germline V CDR1 and CDR2: SGHDN, FVKESK. This CDR3 has 17 amino acids. CDR3 DNA: TGTGCCAGCAGCCAAGTTGGGCGAGACAGGGGCTATTACGAGCAGTACTTC. It codes for CASSQVGRDRGYYEQYF.